Following are 17 T cell receptor beta chains from one sample sequenced in a study of cytomegalovirus exposure and HLA in healthy donors. The PCR was carried out with 60 Vbeta primers and 13 Jbeta primers. Clones were sequenced by immunoSEQ multiplex PCR, and TCRdb holds only the in-frame ones, with some missing. The sample holds over 150,000 clones; approximately 72% are singletons and the top ten take approximately 1.5%. Material: PBMCs. The origin of the receptors is a man aged 50 to 59 in good health and CMV-seronegative.

This clone occurred a few times. V and J are TRBV6-4 and TRBJ1-3; weak D call: TRBD1 (5 bases). Germline V CDR1 and CDR2: MRHNA, SNTAGT. The CDR3 has 14 amino acids. Trimming took 10 bases from V and 0 from J, leaving 13 bases between them. This CDR3 reads CATGGGSSGNTIYF. In DNA form, the CDR3 reads TGTGCCACCGGCGGGGGGTCCTCTGGAAACACCATATATTTT.

This chain uses TRBV5-1 with TRBJ2-7; maybe TRBD1 (5 bases). The V end was cut by 0 bases, the J end by 6 bases, with 7 bases between. The germline V gene has CDR1 SGHRS and CDR2 YFSETQ. This CDR3 is 12 amino acids long. CDR3 sequence: CASSLERGEQYF. The CDR3 DNA reads as TGCGCCAGCAGCTTGGAAAGGGGCGAGCAGTACTTC.

There are a few counts of this clone. The chain is built from TRBV7-9 and TRBJ1-4; 10 nucleotides line up with TRBD1. Trimming removed 3 bases from V and 8 bases from J; junction bases left unmatched: 6. The CDR3 is 15 residues long. Germline V CDR1 and CDR2: SEHNR, FQNEAQ (reference sequence). The CDR3 nucleotides are TGTGCCAGCAGCTTCGCTGGGACAGGGGTAGAAAAACTGTTTTTT. Translating gives CASSFAGTGVEKLFF.

This rearrangement joins TRBV25-1 to TRBJ1-1, with 9 positions matching TRBD1. The CDR3 covers 13 residues. With 4 bases clipped from V and 5 bases from J, the junction kept 2 bases outside the gene matches. Germline V gives CDR1 MGHDK, CDR2 SYGVNS. Here the CDR3 DNA reads TGTGCCAGCAGTGTGACAGGGGGGACTGAAGCTTTCTTT. It encodes CASSVTGGTEAFF.

The chain joins TRBV4-1 to TRBJ1-3; no clear D gene. Germline V gives CDR1 MGHRA, CDR2 YSYEKL. The V end was cut by 4 bases, the J end by 2 bases, with 9 bases between. This CDR3 contains 14 residues. This CDR3 reads CASSLLGPGNTIYF. CDR3 bases: TGCGCCAGCAGCCTGTTGGGCCCTGGAAACACCATATATTTT.

The chain couples TRBV6-1 to TRBJ1-5; 9 bases fit TRBD1. Unmatched junction bases numbered 4, after V lost 8 bases and J lost 5 bases. The CDR3 runs to 13 residues. Per germline, CDR1 MNHNS and CDR2 SASEGT. This CDR3 reads CASGWTGDQPQHF. CDR3 nucleotides: TGTGCCAGCGGCTGGACAGGGGATCAGCCCCAGCATTTT.

This clone turned up a few times. The chain couples TRBV5-1 to TRBJ1-4; TRBD1 matches 9 bases. CDR1 SGHRS and CDR2 YFSETQ come from the germline V gene. Germline trimming cut 2 bases from V and 7 bases from J; bases unmatched to any gene: 3. This CDR3 spans 14 amino acids. The DNA for the CDR3 is TGCGCCAGCAGCTTCGGGACAGGGTCTGAAAAACTGTTTTTT. As protein: CASSFGTGSEKLFF.

This clone was seen only a few times. The chain joins TRBV5-8 to TRBJ2-5; TRBD1 matches at 10 bases. V was pared by 4 bases and J by 7 bases, with 16 bases of the junction left unmatched. This CDR3 has 17 amino acids. The germline V gene has CDR1 SGHTS and CDR2 YDEGEE. In DNA form, the CDR3 reads TGTGCCAGCAGCCTCTTCACCGCGGGACAGGGGAGGGGGACCCAGTACTTC. This translates into CASSLFTAGQGRGTQYF. The variable domain in full, completed from reference TRBV5-8 and TRBJ2-5, reads EAGVTQSPTHLIKTRGQQATLRCSPISGHTSVYWYQQALGLGLQFLLWYDEGEERNRGNFPPRFSGRQFPNYSSELNVNALELEDSALYLCASSLFTAGQGRGTQYFGPGTRLLVL.

This clone was seen only a few times. The chain links TRBV6-1 to TRBJ1-5; TRBD1 agrees at 8 bases. Trimming took 5 bases from V and 4 from J; bases not matched to a gene: 4. The CDR3 covers 14 residues. The germline V gene encodes CDR1 MNHNS and CDR2 SASEGT. CDR3 sequence: CASSRQGPNQPQHF. CDR3 DNA sequence: TGTGCCAGCAGTCGACAGGGGCCAAATCAGCCCCAGCATTTT.

The rearrangement joins TRBV9 to TRBJ2-3; 10 bases match TRBD1. With 3 bases clipped from V and 4 bases from J, the junction kept 5 bases outside the gene matches. The length of the CDR3 is 15 residues. Germline lookup yields CDR1 SGDLS and CDR2 YYNGEE. The CDR3 is CASSATGGDADTQYF. The CDR3, as DNA: TGTGCCAGCAGCGCGACAGGGGGCGATGCAGATACGCAGTATTTT.

The J gene is TRBJ2-3, the V gene TRBV5-1, with 8 bases aligning to TRBD1. V lost 4 bases, J lost 6 bases, and 7 bases stayed unmatched. The CDR3 contains 14 residues. Germline loops: CDR1 SGHRS, CDR2 YFSETQ. Here the CDR3 DNA reads TGCGCCAGCAGCCTCGACAGGGGTATGGATACGCAGTATTTT. Its translation is CASSLDRGMDTQYF.

This clone was seen a few times. V and J are TRBV6-1 and TRBJ1-1, with D hard to call. Germline lookup yields CDR1 MNHNS and CDR2 SASEGT. CDR3 length: 11 residues. The V and J ends lost 1 base and 6 bases respectively, with 3 bases between them. The CDR3 sequence: CASSEVAEAFF. CDR3 in DNA: TGTGCCAGCAGTGAAGTAGCTGAAGCTTTCTTT.

This clone has only a few counts. The chain has TRBV5-1 and TRBJ2-7, with D perhaps TRBD1 (5 bases). The CDR3 contains 14 residues. The ends were cut back, 0 bases at V and 7 bases at J, with 14 bases in the middle. Germline V lookup: CDR1 SGHRS, CDR2 YFSETQ. CDR3 loop: CASSLEGAGREQYF. The CDR3 DNA reads as TGCGCCAGCAGCTTGGAAGGGGCCGGAAGGGAGCAGTACTTC.

The gene calls are TRBV11-2 and TRBJ1-2; 11 positions agree with TRBD1. CDR3 size: 15 residues. V lost 5 bases to trimming and J lost 5 bases; unmatched junction nucleotides: 7. Germline-derived CDR1 and CDR2 are SGHAT and FQNNGV. CDR3 residues: CASSPSGQGAYGYTF. The CDR3 DNA follows: TGTGCCAGCAGCCCCTCAGGACAGGGGGCATATGGCTACACCTTC.

V is TRBV5-4 and J is TRBJ2-7; 7 bases align to TRBD1. Germline loops: CDR1 SGHNT, CDR2 YYREEE (reference sequence). The V segment lost 4 bases and the J segment 1 base; nucleotides outside the gene matches: 11. The CDR3 covers 16 residues. The CDR3 nucleotides read TGTGCCAGCAGCACGTGGACAGGACCTCTTTCCTACGAGCAGTACTTC. Protein: CASSTWTGPLSYEQYF.

This clone was counted once. The chain employs TRBV19 and TRBJ1-4, with D hard to call. CDR1 is LNHDA, CDR2 SQIVND, per germline (reference sequence). The CDR3 is 14 amino acids. V lost 8 bases to trimming and J lost 1 base, with 11 bases between them. CDR3 bases: TGTGCCAGTCTTTCCAGAGGAACTAATGAAAAACTGTTTTTT. Residues: CASLSRGTNEKLFF.

The chain combines TRBV27 with TRBJ1-4; D perhaps matches TRBD1 (5 bases). Trimming cost V 3 bases and J 0 bases, with 8 bases left between them. The CDR3 runs to 15 residues. CDR1 is MNHEY, CDR2 SMNVEV, per germline (reference sequence). The CDR3 region is CASSFGGTTNEKLFF. The CDR3 DNA sequence: TGTGCCAGCAGTTTCGGGGGAACAACTAATGAAAAACTGTTTTTT.